These 10 T cell receptor beta chains share one sample of origin, sequenced in a study of control samples from healthy donors and cancer patients. Method: immunoSEQ multiplex PCR; TCRdb's copy keeps in-frame clones and lacks some. This table holds about 190,000 clones, about 90% found once. Sequencing was done on a sample of blood. These receptors all come from a man younger than 40 in good health.

The V gene is TRBV7-2, the J gene TRBJ2-3, with TRBD2 matching 8 bases. In germline, CDR1 is SGHTA, CDR2 FQGNSA. The J segment lost 2 bases and the V segment lost 4 bases, leaving 8 bases of the junction unmatched. This CDR3 is built from 16 residues. For the CDR3, the DNA is TGTGCCAGCAGCTCGATTGGCGGGGGGTTCACAGATACGCAGTATTTT. Protein sequence: CASSSIGGGFTDTQYF. Drawing the rest from reference TRBV7-2 and TRBJ2-3, the complete variable domain is GAGVSQSPSNKVTEKGKDVELRCDPISGHTALYWYRQSLGQGLEFLIYFQGNSAPDKSGLPSDRFSAERTGGSVSTLTIQRTQQEDSAVYLCASSSIGGGFTDTQYFGPGTRLTVL.

This sequence joins TRBV5-1 and TRBJ1-1; TRBD1 might be the D (6 bases). Germline-derived CDR1 and CDR2 are SGHRS and YFSETQ. V gave up 3 bases and J gave up 0 bases, with 18 bases separating them. The CDR3 contains 17 residues. CDR3 protein: CASSSGGRGGLNTEAFF. CDR3 nucleotide sequence: TGCGCCAGCAGCTCGGGGGGGCGCGGCGGGCTGAACACTGAAGCTTTCTTT.

This chain links TRBV5-4 with TRBJ2-3; D may be TRBD2 (5 bases). The CDR3 spans 14 residues. Trimming removed 1 base at V and 4 bases at J, with 10 bases between. In germline, CDR1 is SGHNT, CDR2 YYREEE (reference sequence). CDR3 in DNA: TGTGCCAGCAGCTTGTGGGTCGGGGCAGATACGCAGTATTTT. It yields the protein CASSLWVGADTQYF.

V is TRBV5-5 and J is TRBJ1-1; D uncertain. The CDR3 runs 12 residues. Trimming shortened V by 3 bases and J by 11 bases, and 14 bases separated the two germline ends. Germline loops: CDR1 SGHKS, CDR2 YYEKEE (reference sequence). The CDR3 spells CASSYDGLGAFF. For the CDR3, the DNA is TGTGCCAGCAGCTATGACGGACTGGGCGCTTTCTTT.

V gene TRBV12-3 or TRBV12-4 combines with J gene TRBJ1-2, with D perhaps matching TRBD1 (5 bases). V was shortened by 5 bases and J by 6 bases, with 13 bases between the two germline ends. CDR3 size: 13 residues. The DNA for the CDR3 is TGTGCCAGCAGTCAACAGGCCTACGATGGCTACACCTTC. Protein product: CASSQQAYDGYTF.

CDR3 sequence reads: CAISEIGQDGYTF. CDR3 bases: TGTGCCATCAGTGAGATCGGGCAGGATGGCTACACCTTC. The rearrangement links TRBV10-3 to TRBJ1-2; D is unresolved. The germline V gene has CDR1 ENHRY and CDR2 SYGVKD. This CDR3 is 13 amino acids long. V lost 2 bases and J lost 6, with 10 bases in between.

This clone was observed once. The rearrangement links TRBV2 to TRBJ2-7, with no clear D. This CDR3 has 15 residues. The germline CDR1 and CDR2 sequences are SNHLY and FYNNEI. V was trimmed by 5 bases and J by 0 bases, leaving 14 bases between them. CDR3 bases: TGTGCCAGCAGTAGAATAGATAGCAGCTCCTACGAGCAGTACTTC. Translating gives CASSRIDSSSYEQYF.

J is TRBJ1-5 and V is TRBV19; possible D gene TRBD1, 5 bases. Between the trimmed V and J ends, which lost 4 bases and 6 bases, there was a span of 19 bases. Germline assignment: CDR1 LNHDA and CDR2 SQIVND (reference sequence). The CDR3 has 16 residues. The CDR3 nucleotides read TGTGCCAGTAGTAGAGCGGACGGGCCGAGGGGTCAGCCCCAGCATTTT. Its protein product is CASSRADGPRGQPQHF.

The gene calls are TRBV18 and TRBJ1-6; 9 positions agree with TRBD1. Germline values: CDR1 KGHSH, CDR2 LQKENI. The CDR3 extends over 14 amino acids. J was trimmed by 7 bases and V by 6 bases; bases with no gene match: 4. In DNA form, the CDR3 reads TGTGCCAGCTCCCGGGACAGGGCGAATTCACCCCTCCACTTT. Its protein is CASSRDRANSPLHF. The complete variable domain, with remaining parts taken from reference TRBV18 and TRBJ1-6, reads NAGVMQNPRHLVRRRGQEARLRCSPMKGHSHVYWYRQLPEEGLKFMVYLQKENIIDESGMPKERFSAEFPKEGPSILRIQQVVRGDSAAYFCASSRDRANSPLHFGNGTRLTVT.

This clone was seen only a few times. The chain has TRBV7-4 and TRBJ1-5; D unclear. Germline CDR1 is SGHVT and CDR2 is SQSDAQ. The CDR3 is 12 residues long. V dropped 5 bases and J dropped 1 base, with 3 bases sitting between them. CDR3 sequence reads: CASSPSNQPQHF. In DNA, the CDR3 is TGTGCCAGCAGCCCGAGCAATCAGCCCCAGCATTTT. The complete variable domain, with remaining parts taken from reference TRBV7-4 and TRBJ1-5, reads GAGVSQSPRYKVAKRGRDVALRCDSISGHVTLYWYRQTLGQGSEVLTYSQSDAQRDKSGRPSGRFSAERPERSVSTLKIQRTEQGDSAVYLCASSPSNQPQHFGDGTRLSIL.